This T cell receptor beta chain emerged from a study of response to subunit inactivated influenza vaccine. Study-level points and caveats: There was a suggestion from the authors that each seasonal influenza vaccination recruits few new T cells.

The CDR3 contains 15 residues. From germline, CDR1 is MGHDK and CDR2 SYGVNS. A word on this clonotype: The antigen is unknown.

From the RT-PCR reads, TCRdb called clonotypes with MiXCR, one entry per CDR3 protein. Among hundreds of thousands of distinct CDR3 sequences listed, roughly 14% were seen once. The V gene is TRBV25-1, the J gene TRBJ2-5; TRBD2 matches at 12 bases. TRBJ2-1 explains the end of the DNA better; the J call may be wrong. The sample consisted of PBMCs from blood, taken about 13 days after vaccination. The clonotype was recovered from a man between 45 and 60 years old who received an inactivated influenza vaccine. CDR3 sequence: CASSELAGGVETQFF. The CDR3 DNA reads TGTGCCAGCAGTGAACTAGCGGGGGGGGTGGAGACCCAGTTCTTC.